What follows describes a single TCR beta chain. The antigen is not known. The PCR had 60 Vbeta and 13 Jbeta primers. Measured with immunoSEQ multiplex PCR; TCRdb has only the in-frame clones, and not every one. The profile shows around 85,000 clones, about 82% of them singletons. These data come from a study of cytomegalovirus exposure and HLA in healthy donors. On the study more broadly: The study placed approximately 81% of its approximately 430 genotyped donors in the Caucasian-associated ancestry cluster.

Germline CDR1 is SGHNT and CDR2 is YYREEE (reference sequence). This CDR3 is built from 16 residues. V lost 3 bases and J 5 bases, leaving 15 bases between the germline ends. Findings of the study overall: Common viral pathogens seemed to be connected with several of the most significant clusters, according to a later analysis.

The sample taken for sequencing was PBMCs. The rearrangement links TRBV5-4 to TRBJ1-6; tentative D call: TRBD1 (5 bases). The TCR sequence derives from a man aged 30 to 39 in good health and CMV-seronegative. The CDR3 sequence is CASSSSGTLNNSPLHF. CDR3 bases: TGTGCCAGCAGCTCCTCAGGGACTTTAAATAATTCACCCCTCCACTTT. The full variable domain, with the rest looked up from reference TRBV5-4 and TRBJ1-6, is ETGVTQSPTHLIKTRGQQVTLRCSSQSGHNTVSWYQQALGQGPQFIFQYYREEENGRGNFPPRFSGLQFPNYSSELNVNALELDDSALYLCASSSSGTLNNSPLHFGNGTRLTVT.